These 25 T cell receptor beta chains originate from one sample sequenced in a study of beta chain features in type 1 diabetes (dated by TCRdb to 2016 to 2019). Beyond this particular receptor, the publication reports: In all four CD4+ subsets, TCRB CDR3 length was moderately but significantly shorter in type 1 diabetes patients.

These receptors are not linked to any known antigen. The library was obtained by the immunoSEQ multiplex PCR assay. All of the isolated RNA was reverse transcribed with the High Capacity cDNA Reverse Transcription Kit, so expressed TCRB transcripts were sequenced. TCRdb took over this immuneACCESS table, retaining in-frame rearrangements with V and J assigned. Such tables are incomplete; in checked studies, under half of the missing clones stem from an unresolved V gene, and the remainder is unexplained. This sample has 550,000 to 850,000 clones in its table, and around 15% of those were observed once. Clones ranked in the top ten supply 0.022% of the sample. The sequenced sample consisted of naive CD4+ T cells from blood. The cell subset or site label here, explained by the study, means: true naive CD4+ T cells. The source is a man aged 18 to 30 with type 1 diabetes.

This clone turned up a few times. The chain recombines TRBV7-2 with TRBJ2-2; D unclear. The CDR3 length is 13 residues. V dropped 5 bases and J dropped 5 bases, with 9 bases sitting between them. From germline, CDR1 is SGHTA and CDR2 FQGNSA. The CDR3 coding sequence is TGTGCCAGCAGCCGAGATCAAACCGGGGAGCTGTTTTTT. Its translation: CASSRDQTGELFF.

The CDR3 DNA is TGTGCCAGCAGCGTAGCGGCCCTTGATATGAACACTGAAGCTTTCTTT. Translating it yields CASSVAALDMNTEAFF. The chain is built from TRBV9 and TRBJ1-1; D unclear. Germline V CDR1 and CDR2: SGDLS, YYNGEE. There are 16 residues in the CDR3. V was clipped by 0 bases and J by 0 bases, with 12 bases between them.

V is TRBV7-9 and J is TRBJ1-2; possibly TRBD1 for D (6 bases). The CDR3 is made up of 14 amino acids. V was pared by 5 bases and J by 7 bases, with 17 bases between. From germline, CDR1 is SEHNR and CDR2 FQNEAQ (reference sequence). Here the CDR3 reads CASSQSTGSSGYTF. For the CDR3, the DNA is TGTGCCAGCAGCCAATCCACAGGGAGTAGTGGCTACACCTTC.

This clone was seen a few times. The chain recombines TRBV5-1 with TRBJ2-1; no clear D. This CDR3 is 13 amino acids long. Trimming removed 0 bases at V and 8 bases at J, with 9 bases between. Germline CDR1 and CDR2: SGHRS and YFSETQ. CDR3 amino acids: CASSLVDPHEQFF. The CDR3 bases are TGCGCCAGCAGCTTGGTAGATCCGCATGAGCAGTTCTTC.

The sample holds a few counts of this clone. V and J are TRBV30 and TRBJ1-5; 11 positions agree with TRBD1. This CDR3 region has 14 residues. From germline, CDR1 is GTSNPN and CDR2 SVGIG (reference sequence). The trim removed 0 bases at V and 8 bases at J, leaving 3 bases unmatched. The CDR3 bases are TGTGCCTGGAGTGTTGGACAGGGGGCCGAGCCCCAGCATTTT. Amino acids: CAWSVGQGAEPQHF.

The V gene is TRBV25-1, the J gene TRBJ1-2; D is ambiguous. Germline values: CDR1 MGHDK, CDR2 SYGVNS. Trimming left V 1 base short and J 0 bases short, with 15 bases between. This CDR3 contains 17 residues. CDR3 sequence reads: CASSESGKDRSNYGYTF. The CDR3 bases are TGTGCCAGCAGTGAATCCGGCAAAGACCGTTCTAACTATGGCTACACCTTC.

The sample holds a few counts of this clone. The chain joins TRBV6-1 to TRBJ1-6; D ambiguous. Germline CDR1 reads MNHNS; CDR2 reads SASEGT. The CDR3 consists of 13 residues. Trimming left V 4 bases short and J 8 bases short, with 9 bases between. CDR3: CASSGPLDSPLHF. For the CDR3, the DNA is TGTGCCAGCAGTGGCCCCTTGGATTCACCCCTCCACTTT.

The J gene is TRBJ1-1, the V gene TRBV19, with D possibly matching TRBD1 (5 bases). The germline V gene has CDR1 LNHDA and CDR2 SQIVND (reference sequence). Trimming removed 1 base at V and 6 bases at J, with 15 bases between. The length of the CDR3 is 15 residues. CDR3 amino acids: CASSIARVRKAEAFF. The DNA of the CDR3 is TGTGCCAGTAGTATAGCCAGGGTCAGGAAGGCTGAAGCTTTCTTT.

The chain carries TRBV7-2 and TRBJ1-2, with D unclear. CDR3 size: 12 residues. Germline V gives CDR1 SGHTA, CDR2 FQGNSA. Trimming left V 5 bases short and J 1 base short, with 5 bases between. CDR3 loop: CASSPLNYGYTF. The CDR3 nucleotides are TGTGCCAGCAGCCCCCTTAACTATGGCTACACCTTC.

The CDR3 DNA reads TGTGCCAGCAGCCCAAGGGCAGGAGGGGGTTCACCCCTCCACTTT. Protein sequence: CASSPRAGGGSPLHF. The chain couples TRBV7-2 to TRBJ1-6; tentative D call: TRBD1 (6 bases). V dropped 5 bases and J dropped 9 bases, with 17 bases sitting between them. The CDR3 length is 15 residues. Germline CDR1 and CDR2: SGHTA and FQGNSA. The full variable domain, in which reference TRBV7-2 and TRBJ1-6 provide the parts outside the CDR3, is GAGVSQSPSNKVTEKGKDVELRCDPISGHTALYWYRQSLGQGLEFLIYFQGNSAPDKSGLPSDRFSAERTGGSVSTLTIQRTQQEDSAVYLCASSPRAGGGSPLHFGNGTRLTVT.

This clone was seen a handful of times. The chain recombines TRBV11-2 with TRBJ2-5; 8 bases map to TRBD2. CDR1 is SGHAT, CDR2 FQNNGV, per germline. CDR3 size: 15 residues. The ends lost 0 bases at V and 4 bases at J; junction bases unmatched: 4. Written as DNA, the CDR3 is TGTGCCAGCAGCTTAGATCAGGCGGGGGGAGAGACCCAGTACTTC. This codes for CASSLDQAGGETQYF. Based on the CDR3 plus reference TRBV11-2 and TRBJ2-5, the full variable domain is EAGVAQSPRYKIIEKRQSVAFWCNPISGHATLYWYQQILGQGPKLLIQFQNNGVVDDSQLPKDRFSAERLKGVDSTLKIQPAKLEDSAVYLCASSLDQAGGETQYFGPGTRLLVL.

This clone was counted a few times. The V gene is TRBV11-2, the J gene TRBJ2-3; D is ambiguous. Germline V gene data show CDR1 as SGHAT and CDR2 as FQNNGV. The CDR3 totals 12 residues. Trimming stripped 5 bases from V and 11 bases from J, with 14 bases between. The CDR3 sequence: CASSQPLGMQYF. CDR3 nucleotide sequence: TGTGCCAGCAGCCAGCCCTTGGGGATGCAGTATTTT.

This clone was counted only a few times. V and J are TRBV11-2 and TRBJ2-2, with a tentative D call TRBD2 (5 bases). Germline CDR1 is SGHAT and CDR2 is FQNNGV. The CDR3 runs 16 residues. V was pared by 1 base and J by 4 bases, with 13 bases between. CDR3 nucleotide sequence: TGTGCCAGCAGCTTAGTTCACTGGGCGGGCACCGGGGAGCTGTTTTTT. Its translation: CASSLVHWAGTGELFF.

This clone was seen only a few times. The genes are TRBV9 and TRBJ1-2; D is uncertain. The V end lost 6 bases, the J end lost 3 bases, and 12 bases lay between the germline ends. Germline V gives CDR1 SGDLS, CDR2 YYNGEE. The CDR3 consists of 13 residues. The CDR3: CASTPELDYGYTF. CDR3 DNA: TGTGCCAGCACCCCCGAGCTGGACTATGGCTACACCTTC.

The rearrangement joins TRBV14 to TRBJ2-4; tentative D call: TRBD1 (6 bases). The CDR3 covers 16 residues. Germline V gene sequence: CDR1 SGHDN, CDR2 FVKESK. Trimming left V 4 bases short and J 3 bases short, with 16 bases between. The CDR3 DNA is TGTGCCAGCAGCCCCTTTTTAACAGGGCACAAAAACATTCAGTACTTC. It specifies CASSPFLTGHKNIQYF.

V usage is TRBV25-1 and J usage is TRBJ1-1; 7 nucleotides line up with TRBD1. Germline V lookup: CDR1 MGHDK, CDR2 SYGVNS. V dropped 6 bases and J dropped 1; count of bases not matched to a gene: 2. The CDR3 loop spans 13 amino acids. The CDR3 reads CASRRQGNTEAFF. The CDR3 DNA reads TGTGCCAGCAGAAGACAGGGGAACACTGAAGCTTTCTTT.

The CDR3 DNA reads as TGTGCCATCAGAATGACAGCAGGAAATTCACCCCTCCACTTT. It is translated as CAIRMTAGNSPLHF. The gene calls are TRBV10-3 and TRBJ1-6; TRBD1 is a possible D gene (5 bases). The CDR3 is 14 residues long. Germline V gene sequence: CDR1 ENHRY, CDR2 SYGVKD. The ends were cut back, 6 bases at V and 7 bases at J, with 13 bases in the middle.

The chain combines TRBV5-1 with TRBJ2-1; D might be TRBD1 or TRBD2, each matching 5 bases. The CDR3 contains 16 residues. CDR1 is SGHRS and CDR2 is YFSETQ in the germline V gene. V gave up 4 bases and J gave up 0 bases, with 14 bases separating them. CDR3 loop: CASSARDPSSYNEQFF. Written as DNA, the CDR3 is TGCGCCAGCAGCGCCCGGGACCCTAGCTCCTACAATGAGCAGTTCTTC.

This clone has more than one count but fewer than ten. This chain joins TRBV30 and TRBJ1-3; no clear D. Germline values: CDR1 GTSNPN, CDR2 SVGIG (reference sequence). Trimming took off 2 bases at V and 3 bases at J, with 8 bases between the two ends. CDR3 size: 13 residues. The CDR3: CAWSRGLGNTIYF. The DNA for the CDR3 is TGTGCCTGGAGTCGAGGCCTTGGAAACACCATATATTTT.

This clone appeared a few times. The chain combines TRBV30 with TRBJ2-2; perhaps TRBD1 as D (6 bases). Germline CDR1 GTSNPN, CDR2 SVGIG (reference sequence). Deletions cut 3 bases from V and 2 bases from J, with 10 bases between. The CDR3 loop spans 14 amino acids. In nucleotides, the CDR3 is TGTGCCTGGAGCCGGACAGTCAACACCGGGGAGCTGTTTTTT. Its protein product is CAWSRTVNTGELFF.

This clone has only a few counts. This chain connects TRBV18 to TRBJ2-7; TRBD1 is a possible D gene (7 bases). CDR1 is KGHSH, CDR2 LQKENI, per germline. The CDR3 runs to 12 residues. The ends were cut back, 5 bases at V and 10 bases at J, with 15 bases in the middle. In DNA, the CDR3 is TGTGCCAGCTCAGGCGACAGGGAGGTTCAGTACTTC. Translating gives CASSGDREVQYF.

The chain combines TRBV29-1 with TRBJ2-1; no clear D gene. Germline CDR1 and CDR2: SQVTM and ANQGSEA. V was trimmed by 4 bases and J by 5 bases, leaving 6 bases between them. This CDR3 spans 11 amino acids. In nucleotides, the CDR3 is TGCAGCGTTGGATACGACAATGAGCAGTTCTTC. Amino acid sequence: CSVGYDNEQFF.

This clone showed up just a few times. The DNA of the CDR3 is TGTGCCAGCAGTTACGACAGAAGCAGCAATCAGCCCCAGCATTTT. It translates to CASSYDRSSNQPQHF. The chain uses TRBV6-5 and TRBJ1-5, with D maybe TRBD1 (5 bases). Germline lookup yields CDR1 MNHEY and CDR2 SVGAGI. With 2 bases removed from V and 1 base from J, the gap between germline ends came to 9 bases. The CDR3 runs 15 residues.

This clone has more than one count but fewer than ten. The chain combines TRBV4-2 with TRBJ2-1; 9 bases match TRBD1. The CDR3 is 14 residues long. After removal of 3 bases from V and 9 bases from J, the junction contained 6 bases not matched to a gene. The germline V gene encodes CDR1 LGHNA and CDR2 YNFKEQ. DNA for the CDR3: TGTGCCAGCAGCCAGGGGGACAGGGAAAGTGAGCAGTTCTTC. Translating it yields CASSQGDRESEQFF.

In DNA form, the CDR3 reads TGTGCCAGCAGTTTGAGGCCAGGTCTTTGGGGTAACTATGGCTACACCTTC. This sequence encodes CASSLRPGLWGNYGYTF. This chain uses TRBV27 with TRBJ1-2; D not resolved. Looked up from germline, CDR1 is MNHEY and CDR2 is SMNVEV (reference sequence). V was clipped by 3 bases and J by 1 base, with 18 bases between them. CDR3 size: 17 residues.